This T cell receptor (beta chain) was found in a study of T cell repertoires in cytomegalovirus infection. Study results and caveats: CMV-specific TCR beta clonotypes restricted by HLA-C dominated the ex vivo response.

This clonotype has just a few counts. Its antigen is undetermined. The V and J ends lost 2 bases and 0 bases respectively, with 4 bases between them. Germline V gene sequence: CDR1 LNHDA, CDR2 SQIVND (reference sequence). CDR3 length equals 14 residues. TCRdb re-analysed the reads in MiXCR, keeping a single row per CDR3 protein. This sample has a few hundred thousand distinct CDR3 sequences; 42% occur once, and the top ten carry around two fifths. Here the sequenced sample was cultured PBMCs, taken from culture after CMV antigen stimulation. The sequence was obtained from a human donor in good health (CMV status not recorded). Some clones in this sample may be carry-over from other donors' samples. V gene TRBV19 combines with J gene TRBJ1-4; D not resolved. This CDR3 reads CASSISATNEKLFF. CDR3 sequence (DNA): TGTGCCAGTAGTATATCCGCAACTAATGAAAAACTGTTTTTT.